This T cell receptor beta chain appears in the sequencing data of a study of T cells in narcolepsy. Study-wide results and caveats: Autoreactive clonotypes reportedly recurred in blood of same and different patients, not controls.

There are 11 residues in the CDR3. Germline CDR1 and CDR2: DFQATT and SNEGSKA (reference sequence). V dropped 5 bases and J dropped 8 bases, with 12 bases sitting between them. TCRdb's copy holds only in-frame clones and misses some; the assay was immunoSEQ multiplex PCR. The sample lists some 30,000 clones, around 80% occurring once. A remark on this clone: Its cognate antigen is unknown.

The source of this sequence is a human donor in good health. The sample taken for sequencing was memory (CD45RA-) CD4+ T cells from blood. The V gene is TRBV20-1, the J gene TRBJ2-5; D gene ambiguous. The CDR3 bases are TGCAGTGCTCACTTTCGAGAAACCCAGTACTTC. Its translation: CSAHFRETQYF.